This T cell receptor (beta chain) was documented in a study of vaccination effects on CD4 cells after COVID-19. Study information: The post-vaccine samples were taken, at the median, 72 days after the second dose.

Findings of the study overall: Late in the post-vaccination period, infection-induced and vaccine-induced clones underwent marked clonal contraction.

This CDR3 has 19 residues. Germline CDR1 is SGHRS and CDR2 is YFSETQ. J lost 4 bases, V lost 4 bases, and 12 bases had no gene match. Here immunoSEQ multiplex PCR was the method, and the copy in TCRdb shows in-frame clones only, minus some. This table has fewer than 35,000 clones, roughly four fifths appearing once. On this clone: Its target is not known.

Prior to sequencing, the ViraFEST assay stimulated PBMC with viral peptide pools, which expanded the antigen-specific CD4+ T cells. Isolation of CD4+ T cells took place after ten to eleven days of culture. Participants completed two doses of the BNT162b2 or mRNA-1273 vaccine. Recipients of the vaccine had no prior SARS-CoV-2 infection and negative nucleocapsid antibodies. Cultivation was performed at a few million PBMC per well with 9 to 10 IU/ml IL-2 and 9.5 to 10 ug/ml peptides added. This sequence originates from a human donor who received a COVID-19 vaccine. The chain links TRBV5-1 to TRBJ2-2; 14 bases align to TRBD2. The sample consisted of CD4+ T cells from PBMCs cultured with HCoV-229E spike peptides, taken after COVID-19 vaccination. This chain's CDR3 is CASSGGSTSGGASTGELFF. The CDR3 DNA reads as TGCGCCAGCAGCGGGGGATCGACTAGCGGGGGGGCTAGCACCGGGGAGCTGTTTTTT.